The entry below describes one T cell receptor (beta chain). The time point: peripheral blood 6 weeks after treatment start. The patients had locally advanced or metastatic urothelial carcinoma. Each patient supplied 1 to 8 pretreatment and on-treatment samples. Each PCR received spiked synthetic TCR analog templates. Libraries were prepared by immunoSEQ multiplex PCR; TCRdb keeps only in-frame clonotypes and omits some of them. The sample carries over 100,000 clones, approximately 89% recorded once. The data stem from a study of PD-L1 blockade in urothelial cancer. At the level of the study: Males with urothelial cancer arising in the bladder constituted about 90% of the roughly 30 patients.

CDR3 length equals 17 residues. CDR1 is SGHAT and CDR2 is FQNNGV in the germline V gene. With V trimmed by 5 bases and J by 9 bases, 15 bases remained unmatched. The origin of this receptor is a man between 60 and 75 years old with urothelial cancer. This rearrangement joins TRBV11-2 to TRBJ2-1; 11 bases match TRBD2. This specimen consisted of PBMCs, obtained around atezolizumab (anti-PD-L1) treatment. CDR3 amino acids: CASSRLSGRAGPVEQFF. The CDR3 coding sequence is TGTGCCAGCAGCAGACTTAGCGGGAGGGCCGGTCCTGTTGAGCAGTTCTTC.